This TCR beta chain emerged from a study of blood T cell repertoires in COVID-19. CDR3 size: 14 residues. V lost 4 bases, J lost 4 bases, and 11 bases lay in between. Germline lookup yields CDR1 SGHNT and CDR2 YYREEE (reference sequence). Produced via immunoSEQ multiplex PCR; TCRdb's table is partial and in-frame only. The sample carries 200,000 to 250,000 clones, about 88% recorded once. Each participant's cohort was designated according to participant-reported clinical history. This TCR came from a woman aged 25 to 39 who had recovered from COVID-19. The chain carries TRBV5-4 and TRBJ2-2; D may be TRBD2 (6 bases). Sequencing was carried out using PBMCs or T cells enriched from blood (not recorded which). In nucleotides, the CDR3 is TGTGCCAGCAGCACACGGGGGACCACCGGGGAGCTGTTTTTT. It is translated as CASSTRGTTGELFF.